The entry below gives a single T cell receptor beta chain sequence along with its context. This clonotype was seen at least ten times. There is no known antigen for this receptor. Base qualities are not recorded, but no much larger clone differs from it by a single base. These data belong to a study of T-cell memory formation after mild COVID-19 (dated by TCRdb to 2020 to 2022). For the study in its entirety: TCR sequence clusters from the two donors were found to be largely donor specific. Longitudinal TCRalpha and TCRbeta repertoire sequencing tracked T-cell clones expanding and contracting after mild COVID-19 in two donors. The cohort comprised two young, previously healthy adult volunteers, one female and one male. Overall results and qualifications from the work: Contracting CD4+ clones were located mainly in the CM and EM memory subsets, whereas CD8+ clones were found to be enriched in EMRA. Only a couple of mild cases were covered by the study, and larger cohorts that include severe cases with pre-infection samples were considered necessary. The detection of some responding clones in pre-infection memory suggests that pre-existing cross-reactive memory T cells joined the SARS-CoV-2 response. Clones that contracted from day 15 to 85 showed balanced CD4/CD8 phenotypes, whereas a second wave of clones that expanded from day 15 to 37 leaned towards CD4+. Whether the second-wave clones peaking on day 37 were SARS-CoV-2 specific was not confirmed.

This sample was sequenced with an Illumina NovaSeq 6000. TCRalpha and TCRbeta cDNA libraries were constructed by 5'RACE with constant-segment primers, with sample barcodes and unique molecular identifiers being introduced. RNA was extracted from every sample with Trizol reagent. The libraries were amplified in two PCR steps, and the second step added a second sample barcode and Illumina TruSeq adapters. Libraries were sequenced on an Illumina NovaSeq with 2 x 150 bp paired-end reads. The authors' pipeline ran thus. With migec v1.2.7, reads were demultiplexed and then collapsed into UMI-guided consensus sequences. Using mixcr v2.1.11, the UMI consensuses were aligned to TRA and TRB V and J templates and assembled into clonotypes. A clonotype was counted as expanded or contracted only if both edgeR and NoisET called the change significant, with noise models trained on biological replicates. For edgeR calls, a false discovery rate-adjusted p below 0.01 and a log2 fold-change threshold of 1 were applied. PCA with hierarchical clustering of max-normalized trajectories of the 1000 most abundant clonotypes was used as exploratory dynamics analysis. Separately sequenced CD4+ and CD8+ repertoires were used to assign the CD4 or CD8 phenotype of responding clones. TCRdb trimmed public reads at Q25 via fastp, called clones via MiXCR and kept in-frame beta chains. Every distinct CDR3 protein forms one entry, paired with its most common genes and DNA. TCRdb, rather than the study authors, made the V and J calls. This sample lists some 120,000 distinct CDR3 sequences; about 15% were detected once. The top ten hold over 11% of the sample.

PBMCs were isolated by Ficoll-Paque density gradient centrifugation. Material: PBMCs or a T cell subset sorted from them (not recorded which). This receptor was obtained from an adult woman who had mild COVID-19 (a few samples of this study predate the infection). The sample titles of this study are shuffled in the database, so cell type and time point are left out; the donor was told from shared clones.

DNA sequence: TGTGCCAGCAGGACCGGGACAGGCTCCTACGAGCAGTACTTC. Translated, it reads CASRTGTGSYEQYF. Recombination joined TRBV6-2 or TRBV6-3 with TRBJ2-7, with 8 middle bases fitting TRBD1. From the cysteine through the phenylalanine, the CDR3 covers 14 amino acids. Of the read, only the CDR3 DNA is kept; its 42 bases are in frame from base 1. Based on the germline V gene, the CDR1 and CDR2 sequences are MNHEY and SVGEGT. From V the trimming removes 6 bases and from J it removes 0 bases, while the gene matches leave 4 bases of the junction unaccounted for.